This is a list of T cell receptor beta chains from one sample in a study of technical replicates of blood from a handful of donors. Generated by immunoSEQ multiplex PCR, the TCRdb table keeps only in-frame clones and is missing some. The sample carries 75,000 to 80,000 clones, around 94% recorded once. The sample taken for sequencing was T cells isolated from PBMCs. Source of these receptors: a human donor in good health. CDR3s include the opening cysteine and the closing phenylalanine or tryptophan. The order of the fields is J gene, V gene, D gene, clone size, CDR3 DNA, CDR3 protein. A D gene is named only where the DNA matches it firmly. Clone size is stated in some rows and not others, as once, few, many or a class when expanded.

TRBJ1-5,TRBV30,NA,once,TGTGCCTGGACAGAGGCCCTAAATCAGCCCCAGCATTTT,CAWTEALNQPQHF
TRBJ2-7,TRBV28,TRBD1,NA,TGTGCCAGCAGTTTAGACAGGGGTTGGGAGCAGTACTTC,CASSLDRGWEQYF
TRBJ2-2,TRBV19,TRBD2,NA,TGTGCCAGTAGTATAGGGAGGCTGGGGACTAGGAACACCGGGGAGCTGTTTTTT,CASSIGRLGTRNTGELFF
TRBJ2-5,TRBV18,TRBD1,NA,TGTGCCAGCTCACCAACCGGGACAGGGGGCTTCCAGTACTTC,CASSPTGTGGFQYF
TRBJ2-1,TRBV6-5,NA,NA,TGTGCCAGCAGCCGGACCGGGAGTGAGCAGTTCTTC,CASSRTGSEQFF
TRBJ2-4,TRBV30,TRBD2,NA,TGTGCCTGGAGTAGTAGCGGGAGGGCGGGGTCTTGGGCCAAAAACATTCAGTACTTC,CAWSSSGRAGSWAKNIQYF
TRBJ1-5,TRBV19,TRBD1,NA,TGTGCCAGTAGTTCAAGGGACAGGGAAGGGAGCAATCAGCCCCAGCATTTT,CASSSRDREGSNQPQHF
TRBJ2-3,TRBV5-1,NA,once,TGCGCCAGCAGCGTGGCGGGGAGGACGCAGTATTTT,CASSVAGRTQYF
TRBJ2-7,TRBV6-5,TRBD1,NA,TGTGCCAGCCGACTCCGCGACAGGGATCGCGAGCAGTACTTC,CASRLRDRDREQYF
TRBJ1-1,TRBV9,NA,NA,TGTGCCAGCAGCGTTCAGGTCGGGAACACTGAAGCTTTCTTT,CASSVQVGNTEAFF
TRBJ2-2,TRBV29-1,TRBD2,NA,TGCAGCGTTATTTTGGGACTAGCGGGATCCATCGCCGCCGCCGGGGAGCTGTTTTTT,CSVILGLAGSIAAAGELFF
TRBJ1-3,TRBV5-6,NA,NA,TGTGCCAGCAGCTTAGGACATCTAGGAAACACCATATATTTT,CASSLGHLGNTIYF
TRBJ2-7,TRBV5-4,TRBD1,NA,TGTGCCAGCAGACCCGGGACAGGGGTCTCCTACGAGCAGTACTTC,CASRPGTGVSYEQYF
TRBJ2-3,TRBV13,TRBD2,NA,TGCGCCAGCAGCTCCCCTAGCGGGAGGAAGGCCACAGATACGCAGTATTTT,CASSSPSGRKATDTQYF
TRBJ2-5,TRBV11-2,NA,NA,TGTGCCAGCCGAAAGAGCGACTACCAAGAGACCCAGTACTTC,CASRKSDYQETQYF